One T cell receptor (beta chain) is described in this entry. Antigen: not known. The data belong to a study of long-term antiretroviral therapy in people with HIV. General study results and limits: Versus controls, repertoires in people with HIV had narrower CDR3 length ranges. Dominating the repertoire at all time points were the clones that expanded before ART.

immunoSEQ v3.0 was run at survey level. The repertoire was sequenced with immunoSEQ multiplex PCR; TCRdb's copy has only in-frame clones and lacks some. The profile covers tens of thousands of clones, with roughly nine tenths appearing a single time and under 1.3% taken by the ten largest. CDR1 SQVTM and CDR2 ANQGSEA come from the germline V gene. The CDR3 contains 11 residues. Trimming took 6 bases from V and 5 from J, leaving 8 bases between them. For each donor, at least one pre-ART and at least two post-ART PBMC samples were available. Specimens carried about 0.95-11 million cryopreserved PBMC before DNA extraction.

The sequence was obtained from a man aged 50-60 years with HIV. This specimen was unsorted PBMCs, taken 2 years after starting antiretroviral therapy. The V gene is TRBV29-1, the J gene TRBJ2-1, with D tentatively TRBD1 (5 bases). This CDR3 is CSVDTHNEQFF. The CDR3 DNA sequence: TGCAGCGTGGACACCCACAATGAGCAGTTCTTC.